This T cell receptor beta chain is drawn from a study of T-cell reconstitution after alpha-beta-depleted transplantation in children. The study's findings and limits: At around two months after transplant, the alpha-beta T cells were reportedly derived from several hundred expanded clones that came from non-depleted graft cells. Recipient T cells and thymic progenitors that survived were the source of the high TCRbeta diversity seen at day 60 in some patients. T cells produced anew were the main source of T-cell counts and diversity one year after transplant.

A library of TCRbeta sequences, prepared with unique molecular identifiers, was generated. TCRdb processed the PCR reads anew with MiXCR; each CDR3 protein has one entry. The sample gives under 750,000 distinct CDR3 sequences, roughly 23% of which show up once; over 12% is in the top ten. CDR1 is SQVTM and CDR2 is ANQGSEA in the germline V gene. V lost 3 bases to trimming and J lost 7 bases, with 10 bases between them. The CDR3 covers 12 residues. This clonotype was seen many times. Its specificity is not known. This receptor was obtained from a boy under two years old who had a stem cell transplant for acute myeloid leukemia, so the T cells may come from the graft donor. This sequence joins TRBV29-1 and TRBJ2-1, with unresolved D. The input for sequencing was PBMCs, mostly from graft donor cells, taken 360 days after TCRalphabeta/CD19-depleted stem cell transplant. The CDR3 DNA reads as TGCAGCGTTGAGGGGTTTCGGAATGAGCAGTTCTTC. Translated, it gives CSVEGFRNEQFF.